This T cell receptor (beta chain) comes out of a study of T cell responses to AZD1222 COVID-19 vaccine (dated by TCRdb to 2020 to 2022). As for the study more broadly: AZD1222 recipients whose second dose came at about 4 weeks and those whose second dose came at about 12 weeks were combined into one group, since spike-specific TCR depth and breadth did not differ between the two schedules. TCR sequencing was performed for 230 to 250 trial participants, of whom around 200 were given two doses of AZD1222 and around 26 were given two doses of MenACWY control vaccine. Trial participants were enrolled by age into subgroups of 18-55, 56-69 and 70-plus years, and around 150, 29 and 61 TCR-sequenced participants, respectively, were included in these subgroups.

Sequences LNHDA (CDR1) and SQIVND (CDR2) are obtained from the germline V gene (reference sequence). The CDR3, from cysteine to phenylalanine, totals 13 residues. Only the CDR3 region is kept as DNA, spanning 39 bases read in frame from base 1. The germline ends are 11 bases apart after V is trimmed by 2 bases and J by 9 bases. Broader findings and caveats from the paper: Most participants were white British and females outnumbered males, and the authors suggested that clonal diversity may have been underestimated. Because no day 14 peak-response samples were available, repertoires were characterized only after the peak T cell response. Only six or seven AZD1222 recipients were SARS-CoV-2 seropositive at baseline, limiting conclusions about previously exposed vaccinees. CD4 TCRs associated with the vaccine covered the entire spike protein, and the dominant responses were in regions 160-218 and 743-854. Epitopes outside the regions mutated in the B.1.351 and B.1.1.7 variants were reportedly recognized by nearly half of the unique spike-specific TCRs. After two AZD1222 doses, spike-specific TCR breadth and depth were significantly higher than at day 0 and than in MenACWY recipients. In the small 56-69-year group, the increase in depth fell short of significance, most likely because of low power.

The CDR3 regions of human TCRbeta chains were subjected to immunosequencing. As for the authors' bioinformatics: Repertoire TCRs were checked for matches against a reference library of SARS-CoV-2-specific TCRs that had been generated using the MIRA antigen-specificity platform. Breadth meant the fraction of unique TCRs that were SARS-CoV-2-associated, whereas depth meant the fraction of total T cells that were SARS-CoV-2-associated. Each spike-specific TCR was assigned to its reactive spike region and to a CD4 or CD8 class using the MIRA data. Log10-transformed breadth and depth values were compared by one-way ANOVA with Sidak's multiple comparisons tests. The source is immuneACCESS, and TCRdb retained only in-frame sequences with V and J called. Part of the clones is not carried over; for the studies checked, unresolved V genes explain less than half of this, and the remainder is unexplained. V, J and clone size were drawn from that table, and D and trimming were deduced from the DNA. The sample table contains about 120,000 clones; only one count was recorded for about 85% of them. The ten top clones hold around 6.2% of the sample.

This clone appeared once. It lacks a known antigen. Base qualities are not at hand, and no much larger clone is one base apart. Interpreted using the paper, the time point label stands for: baseline before first vaccination. Vaccinee samples came from UK trials COV001 and COV002, including a single-blind randomized controlled phase 2/3 trial of AZD1222 (ChAdOx1 nCoV-19) in healthy adults. For TCRbeta chain sequencing, PBMC samples from trial participants were taken at day 0 and at day 28 after the second dose. The sequence was obtained from an adult in good health. The sample in question was peripheral blood, obtained on day 0 of AZD1222 vaccination. The chain is made from TRBV19 and TRBJ2-1; the D element might be TRBD1 or TRBD2, as each aligns at 6 bases. The nucleotides are TGTGCCAGTAGTATATTCCGGGGGCCTGAGCAGTTCTTC. This gives the protein CASSIFRGPEQFF.